The present T cell receptor (beta chain) was sequenced within a study of preoperative IRX-2 immunotherapy in early breast cancer. Described treatment: preoperative locoregional IRX-2 cytokine immunotherapy. Samples came from a phase Ib trial of preoperative locoregional IRX-2 cytokine immunotherapy. Using immunoSEQ multiplex PCR, the repertoire was profiled, and TCRdb retains in-frame clones only, with some absent. The sample lists around 62,000 clones; roughly 95% were seen once. CDR1 is SGHTA, CDR2 FQGTGA, per germline. CDR3 length: 16 amino acids. The V end lost 1 base, the J end lost 2 bases, and 11 bases lay between the germline ends.

This sequence originates from a human donor with breast cancer. V is TRBV7-3 and J is TRBJ2-2; tentatively, D is TRBD2 (5 bases). The specimen was obtained from a patient treated with IRX-2 immunotherapy. CDR3 nucleotides: TGTGCCAGCAGCTTAAATCTGGGAGCTAACACCGGGGAGCTGTTTTTT. Protein product: CASSLNLGANTGELFF.